This TCR beta chain is drawn from a study of cytomegalovirus exposure and HLA in healthy donors. Sequenced by immunoSEQ multiplex PCR; TCRdb stores in-frame clones only, minus some. The sample lists 150,000 to 200,000 clones, 86% occurring once. While the first cohort had hundreds of subjects, the donors belonged to the separate validation cohort of over a hundred subjects. Study-level points and caveats: Most TCR sequences were seen very rarely across donors, but some public TCRs occurred in many. 150 or so TCR beta chains were listed as cytomegalovirus-associated.

Unmatched junction bases numbered 10, after V lost 1 base and J lost 1 base. The germline CDR1 and CDR2 sequences are LNHDA and SQIVND (reference sequence). The CDR3 is 17 amino acids. This clone was picked up one time. Its antigen is still unknown. The specimen sequenced was PBMCs. The V gene is TRBV19, the J gene TRBJ2-7, with 7 nucleotides matching TRBD1. The receptor was derived from a woman between 18 and 29 years old in good health and CMV-seronegative. The DNA of the CDR3 is TGTGCCAGTAGTATAGGCCGGGGACAGTCGTGGTCCTACGAGCAGTACTTC. Translated, it gives CASSIGRGQSWSYEQYF. The full variable domain, with the rest looked up from reference TRBV19 and TRBJ2-7, is DGGITQSPKYLFRKEGQNVTLSCEQNLNHDAMYWYRQDPGQGLRLIYYSQIVNDFQKGDIAEGYSVSREKKESFPLTVTSAQKNPTAFYLCASSIGRGQSWSYEQYFGPGTRLTVT.